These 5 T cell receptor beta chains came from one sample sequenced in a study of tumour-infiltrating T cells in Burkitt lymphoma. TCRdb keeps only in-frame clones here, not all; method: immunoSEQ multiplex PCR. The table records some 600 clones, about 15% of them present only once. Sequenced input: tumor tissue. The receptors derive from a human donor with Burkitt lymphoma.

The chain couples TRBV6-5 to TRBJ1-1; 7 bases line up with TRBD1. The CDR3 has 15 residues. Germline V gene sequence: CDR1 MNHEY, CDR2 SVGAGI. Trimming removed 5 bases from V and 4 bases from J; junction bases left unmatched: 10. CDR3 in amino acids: CASSTPTGSSTEAFF. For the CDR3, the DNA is TGTGCCAGCAGTACACCGACAGGGAGCAGCACTGAAGCTTTCTTT.

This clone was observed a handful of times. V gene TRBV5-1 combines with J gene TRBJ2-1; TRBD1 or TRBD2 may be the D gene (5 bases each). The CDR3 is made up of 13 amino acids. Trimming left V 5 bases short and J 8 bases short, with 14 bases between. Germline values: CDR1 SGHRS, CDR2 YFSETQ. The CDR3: CASRRDVMDEQFF. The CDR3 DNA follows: TGCGCCAGCAGAAGGGACGTTATGGATGAGCAGTTCTTC.

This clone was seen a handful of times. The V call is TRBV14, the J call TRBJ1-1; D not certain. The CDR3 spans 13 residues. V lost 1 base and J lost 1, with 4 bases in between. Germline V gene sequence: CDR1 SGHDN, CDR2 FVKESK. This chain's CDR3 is CASSQGGNTEAFF. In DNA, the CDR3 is TGTGCCAGCAGCCAAGGGGGGAACACTGAAGCTTTCTTT.

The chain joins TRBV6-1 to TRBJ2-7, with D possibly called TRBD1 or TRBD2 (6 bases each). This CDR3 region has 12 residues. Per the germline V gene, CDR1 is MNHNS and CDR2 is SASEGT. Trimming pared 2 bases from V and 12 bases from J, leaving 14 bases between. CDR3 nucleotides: TGTGCCAGCAGTGAAAGGGTAGGGGGGTTGTACTTC. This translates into CASSERVGGLYF.

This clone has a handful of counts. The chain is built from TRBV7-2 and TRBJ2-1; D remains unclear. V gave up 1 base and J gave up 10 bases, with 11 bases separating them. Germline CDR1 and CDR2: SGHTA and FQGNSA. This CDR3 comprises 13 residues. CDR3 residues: CASSLGVYLEQFF. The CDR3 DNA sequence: TGTGCCAGCAGCTTAGGCGTCTACCTAGAGCAGTTCTTC.